This paragraph covers one TCR beta chain sequence. The entry originates in a study of T cell changes during pregnancy in multiple sclerosis. Here immunoSEQ multiplex PCR was the method, and the copy in TCRdb shows in-frame clones only, minus some. In the table there are some 54,000 clones, approximately 94% of which are singletons. The CDR3 consists of 16 residues. Looked up from germline, CDR1 is MNHEY and CDR2 is SMNVEV (reference sequence). V was shortened by 7 bases and J by 0 bases, with 15 bases between the two germline ends. This receptor was identified in a female donor with multiple sclerosis, enrolled in a pregnancy study. This specimen was CD8+ T cells from peripheral blood mononuclear cells, taken in the third trimester of pregnancy. The chain employs TRBV27 and TRBJ1-4; a weak D match, TRBD1 (6 bases). The CDR3: CASTADSPATNEKLFF. In nucleotides, the CDR3 is TGTGCCAGCACCGCGGACAGCCCGGCAACTAATGAAAAACTGTTTTTT. Filled out from reference TRBV27 and TRBJ1-4, the complete variable domain reads EAQVTQNPRYLITVTGKKLTVTCSQNMNHEYMSWYRQDPGLGLRQIYYSMNVEVTDKGDVPEGYKVSRKEKRNFPLILESPSPNQTSLYFCASTADSPATNEKLFFGSGTQLSVL.